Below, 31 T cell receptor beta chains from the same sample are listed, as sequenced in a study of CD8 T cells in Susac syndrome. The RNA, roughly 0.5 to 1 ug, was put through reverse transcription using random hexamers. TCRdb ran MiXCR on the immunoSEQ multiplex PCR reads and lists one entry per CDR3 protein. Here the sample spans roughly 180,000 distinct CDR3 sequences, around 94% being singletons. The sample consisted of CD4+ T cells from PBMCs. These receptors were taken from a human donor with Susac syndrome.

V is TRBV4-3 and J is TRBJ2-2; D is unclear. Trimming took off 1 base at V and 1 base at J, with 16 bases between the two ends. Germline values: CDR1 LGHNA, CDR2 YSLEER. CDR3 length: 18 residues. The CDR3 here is CASSQVGLDAQNTGELFF. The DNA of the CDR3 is TGCGCCAGCAGCCAAGTTGGTCTGGACGCACAGAACACCGGGGAGCTGTTTTTT.

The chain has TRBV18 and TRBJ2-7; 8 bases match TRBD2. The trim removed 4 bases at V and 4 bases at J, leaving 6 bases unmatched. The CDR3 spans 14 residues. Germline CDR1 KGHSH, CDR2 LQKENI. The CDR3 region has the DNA TGTGCCAGCTCACGCAGCGGGAGCGTGTACGAGCAGTACTTC. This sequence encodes CASSRSGSVYEQYF.

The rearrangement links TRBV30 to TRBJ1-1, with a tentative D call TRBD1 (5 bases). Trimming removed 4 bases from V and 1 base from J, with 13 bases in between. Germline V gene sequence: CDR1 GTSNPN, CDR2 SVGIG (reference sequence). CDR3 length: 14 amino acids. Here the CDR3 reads CAWKSRRENTEAFF. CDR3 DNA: TGTGCCTGGAAATCTCGCAGGGAGAACACTGAAGCTTTCTTT.

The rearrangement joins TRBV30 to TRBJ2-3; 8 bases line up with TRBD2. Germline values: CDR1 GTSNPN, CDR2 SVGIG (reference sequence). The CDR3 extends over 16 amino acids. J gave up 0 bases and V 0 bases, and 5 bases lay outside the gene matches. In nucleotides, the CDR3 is TGTGCCTGGAGTGTCGGGAGCGGGGGTAGCACAGATACGCAGTATTTT. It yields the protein CAWSVGSGGSTDTQYF. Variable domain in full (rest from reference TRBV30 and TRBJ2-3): SQTIHQWPATLVQPVGSPLSLECTVEGTSNPNLYWYRQAAGRGLQLLFYSVGIGQISSEVPQNLSASRPQDRQFILSSKKLLLSDSGFYLCAWSVGSGGSTDTQYFGPGTRLTVL.

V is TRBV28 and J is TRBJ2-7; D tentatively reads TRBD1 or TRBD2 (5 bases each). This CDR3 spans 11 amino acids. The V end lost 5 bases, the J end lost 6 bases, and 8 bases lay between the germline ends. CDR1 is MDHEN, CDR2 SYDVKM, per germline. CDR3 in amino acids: CASSTRGEQYF. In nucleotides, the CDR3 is TGTGCCAGCAGTACTAGGGGCGAGCAGTACTTC.

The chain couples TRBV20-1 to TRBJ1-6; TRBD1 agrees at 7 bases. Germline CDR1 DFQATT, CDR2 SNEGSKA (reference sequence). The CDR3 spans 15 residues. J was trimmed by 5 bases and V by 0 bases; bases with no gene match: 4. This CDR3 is CSARDRTGDNSPLHF. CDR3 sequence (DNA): TGCAGTGCTAGAGACCGTACAGGGGATAATTCACCCCTCCACTTT.

CDR3 coding DNA: TGCAGCGTTGAAGTCGGGACTGGACCCTACGAGCAGTACTTC. Residues: CSVEVGTGPYEQYF. The J gene is TRBJ2-7, the V gene TRBV29-1; D possibly corresponds to TRBD2 (6 bases). Germline V gene lookup returns CDR1 SQVTM and CDR2 ANQGSEA. Trimming took 1 base from V and 2 from J, leaving 12 bases between them. The CDR3 has 14 residues.

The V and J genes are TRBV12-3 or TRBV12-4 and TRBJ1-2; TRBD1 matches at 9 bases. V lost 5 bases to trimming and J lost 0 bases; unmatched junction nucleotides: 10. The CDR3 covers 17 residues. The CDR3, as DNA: TGTGCCAGCAGTCCCCACCGGGACAGGGATACTAACTATGGCTACACCTTC. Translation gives CASSPHRDRDTNYGYTF.

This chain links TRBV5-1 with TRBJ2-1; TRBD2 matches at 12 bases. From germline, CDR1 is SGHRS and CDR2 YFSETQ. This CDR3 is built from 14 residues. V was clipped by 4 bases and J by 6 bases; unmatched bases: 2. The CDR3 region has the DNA TGCGCCAGCAGCGAGACTAGCGGGGGCAATGAGCAGTTCTTC. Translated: CASSETSGGNEQFF.

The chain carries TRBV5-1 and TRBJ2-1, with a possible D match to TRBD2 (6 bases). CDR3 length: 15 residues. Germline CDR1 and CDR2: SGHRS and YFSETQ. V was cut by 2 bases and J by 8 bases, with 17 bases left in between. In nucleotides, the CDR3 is TGCGCCAGCAGCTTACCGGGACTGGAAGGCGATGAGCAGTTCTTC. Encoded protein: CASSLPGLEGDEQFF.

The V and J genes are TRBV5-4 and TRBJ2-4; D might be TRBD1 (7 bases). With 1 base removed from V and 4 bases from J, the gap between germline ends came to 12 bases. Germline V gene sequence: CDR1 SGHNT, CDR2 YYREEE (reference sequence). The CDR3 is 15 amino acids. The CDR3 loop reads CASSLNQGGKNIQYF. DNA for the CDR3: TGTGCCAGCAGCTTGAACCAGGGGGGAAAAAACATTCAGTACTTC. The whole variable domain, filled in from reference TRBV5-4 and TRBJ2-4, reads ETGVTQSPTHLIKTRGQQVTLRCSSQSGHNTVSWYQQALGQGPQFIFQYYREEENGRGNFPPRFSGLQFPNYSSELNVNALELDDSALYLCASSLNQGGKNIQYFGAGTRLSVL.

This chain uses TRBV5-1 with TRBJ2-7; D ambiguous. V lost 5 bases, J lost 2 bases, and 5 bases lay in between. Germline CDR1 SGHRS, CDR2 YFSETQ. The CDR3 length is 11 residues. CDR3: CASRLTYEQYF. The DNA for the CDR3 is TGCGCCAGCAGGCTAACCTACGAGCAGTACTTC.

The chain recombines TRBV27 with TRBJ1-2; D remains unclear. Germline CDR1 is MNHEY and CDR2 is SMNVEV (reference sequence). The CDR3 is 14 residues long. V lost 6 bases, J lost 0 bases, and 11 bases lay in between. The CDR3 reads CASRPEIANYGYTF. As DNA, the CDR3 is TGTGCCAGCAGGCCCGAAATAGCTAACTATGGCTACACCTTC.

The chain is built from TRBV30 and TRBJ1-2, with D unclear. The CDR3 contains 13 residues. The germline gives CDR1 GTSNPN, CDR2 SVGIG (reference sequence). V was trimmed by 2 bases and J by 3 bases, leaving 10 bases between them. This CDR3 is CAWSYGYDYGYTF. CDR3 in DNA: TGTGCCTGGAGTTATGGTTACGACTATGGCTACACCTTC.

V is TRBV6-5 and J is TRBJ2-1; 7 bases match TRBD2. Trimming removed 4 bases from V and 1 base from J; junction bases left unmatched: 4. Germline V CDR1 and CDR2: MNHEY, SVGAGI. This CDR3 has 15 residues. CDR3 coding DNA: TGTGCCAGCAGTTCAGCGGGAAAGTCCTACAATGAGCAGTTCTTC. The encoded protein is CASSSAGKSYNEQFF.

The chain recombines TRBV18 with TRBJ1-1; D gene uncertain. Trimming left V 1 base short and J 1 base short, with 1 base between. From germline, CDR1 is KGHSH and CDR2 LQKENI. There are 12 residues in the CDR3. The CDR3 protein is CASSPRNTEAFF. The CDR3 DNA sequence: TGTGCCAGCTCACCACGGAACACTGAAGCTTTCTTT.

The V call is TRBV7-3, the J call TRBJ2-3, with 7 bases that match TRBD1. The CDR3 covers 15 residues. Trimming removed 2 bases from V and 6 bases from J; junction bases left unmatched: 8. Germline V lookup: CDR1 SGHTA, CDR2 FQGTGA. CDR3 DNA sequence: TGTGCCAGCAGCTTAGCCTTTACAGGGGTGGATACGCAGTATTTT. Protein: CASSLAFTGVDTQYF.

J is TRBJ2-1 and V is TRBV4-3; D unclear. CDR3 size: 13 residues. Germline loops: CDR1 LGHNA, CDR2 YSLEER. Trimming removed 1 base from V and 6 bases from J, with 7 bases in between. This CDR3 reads CASSQVPSNEQFF. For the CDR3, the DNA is TGCGCCAGCAGCCAAGTACCCAGCAATGAGCAGTTCTTC.

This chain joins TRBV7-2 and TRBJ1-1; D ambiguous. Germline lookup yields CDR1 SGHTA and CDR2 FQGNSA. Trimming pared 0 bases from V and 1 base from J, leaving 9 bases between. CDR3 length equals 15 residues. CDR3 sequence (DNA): TGTGCCAGCAGCTTAGCAGGTCTGGGGAACACTGAAGCTTTCTTT. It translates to CASSLAGLGNTEAFF.

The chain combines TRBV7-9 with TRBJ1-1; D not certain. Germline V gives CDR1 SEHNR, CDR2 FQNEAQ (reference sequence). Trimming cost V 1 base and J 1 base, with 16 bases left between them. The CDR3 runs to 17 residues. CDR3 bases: TGTGCCAGCAGCTTAGTACGGTTGGACCGCACGAACACTGAAGCTTTCTTT. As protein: CASSLVRLDRTNTEAFF.

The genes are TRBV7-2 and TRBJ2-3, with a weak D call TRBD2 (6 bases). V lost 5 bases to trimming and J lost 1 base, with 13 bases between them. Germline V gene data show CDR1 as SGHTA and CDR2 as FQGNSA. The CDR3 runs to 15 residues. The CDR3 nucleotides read TGTGCCAGCAGCCCTAGGAGGGCCGGCACAGATACGCAGTATTTT. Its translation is CASSPRRAGTDTQYF.

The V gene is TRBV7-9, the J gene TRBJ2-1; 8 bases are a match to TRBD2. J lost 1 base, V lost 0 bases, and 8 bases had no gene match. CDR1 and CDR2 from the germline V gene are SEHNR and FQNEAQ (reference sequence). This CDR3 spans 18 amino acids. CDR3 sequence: CASSLARTSGGSYNEQFF. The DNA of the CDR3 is TGTGCCAGCAGCTTAGCGCGTACTAGCGGCGGTTCCTACAATGAGCAGTTCTTC.

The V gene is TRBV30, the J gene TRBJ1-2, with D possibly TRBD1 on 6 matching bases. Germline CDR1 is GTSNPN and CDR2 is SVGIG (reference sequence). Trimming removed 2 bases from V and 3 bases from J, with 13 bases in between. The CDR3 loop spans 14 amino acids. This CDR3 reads CAWSPGGLHYGYTF. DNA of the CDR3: TGTGCCTGGAGTCCGGGGGGGCTCCACTATGGCTACACCTTC.

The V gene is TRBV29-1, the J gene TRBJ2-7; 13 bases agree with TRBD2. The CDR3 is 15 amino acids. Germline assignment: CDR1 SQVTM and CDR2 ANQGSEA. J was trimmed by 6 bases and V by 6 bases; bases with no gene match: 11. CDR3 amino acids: CSVRTSGGFGLEQYF. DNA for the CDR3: TGCAGCGTGAGGACTAGCGGGGGTTTCGGTCTCGAGCAGTACTTC.

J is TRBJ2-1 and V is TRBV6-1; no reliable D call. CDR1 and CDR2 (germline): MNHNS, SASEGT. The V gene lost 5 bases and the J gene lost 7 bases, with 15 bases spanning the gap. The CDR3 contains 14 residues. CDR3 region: CASSWNGLSNEQFF. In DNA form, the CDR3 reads TGTGCCAGCAGTTGGAATGGGTTATCGAATGAGCAGTTCTTC.

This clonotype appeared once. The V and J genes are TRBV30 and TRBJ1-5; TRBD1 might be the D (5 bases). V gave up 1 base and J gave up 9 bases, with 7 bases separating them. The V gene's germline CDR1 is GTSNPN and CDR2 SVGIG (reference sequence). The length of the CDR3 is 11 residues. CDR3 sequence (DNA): TGTGCCTGGAGTGCGGGGGGGCCCCAGCATTTT. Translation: CAWSAGGPQHF.

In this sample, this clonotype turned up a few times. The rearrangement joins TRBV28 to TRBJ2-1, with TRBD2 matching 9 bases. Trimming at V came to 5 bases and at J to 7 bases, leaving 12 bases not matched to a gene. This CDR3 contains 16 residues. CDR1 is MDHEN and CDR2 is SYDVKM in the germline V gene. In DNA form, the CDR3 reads TGTGCCAGCAGTCGCGTGATTAGCGGGAGTCGTAATGAGCAGTTCTTC. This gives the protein CASSRVISGSRNEQFF.

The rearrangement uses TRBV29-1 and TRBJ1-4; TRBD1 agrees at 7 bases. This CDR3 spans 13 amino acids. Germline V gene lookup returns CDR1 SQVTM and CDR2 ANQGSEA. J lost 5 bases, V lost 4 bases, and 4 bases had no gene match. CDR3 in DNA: TGCAGCGTTGCGGACAGGTACAATGAAAAACTGTTTTTT. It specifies CSVADRYNEKLFF.

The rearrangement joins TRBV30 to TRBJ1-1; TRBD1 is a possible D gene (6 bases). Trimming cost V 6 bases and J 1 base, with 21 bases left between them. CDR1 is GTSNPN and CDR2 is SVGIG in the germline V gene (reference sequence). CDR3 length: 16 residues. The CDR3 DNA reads TGTGCCTGCAAAAGACGGCCCGGACAGCAGAACACTGAAGCTTTCTTT. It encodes CACKRRPGQQNTEAFF.

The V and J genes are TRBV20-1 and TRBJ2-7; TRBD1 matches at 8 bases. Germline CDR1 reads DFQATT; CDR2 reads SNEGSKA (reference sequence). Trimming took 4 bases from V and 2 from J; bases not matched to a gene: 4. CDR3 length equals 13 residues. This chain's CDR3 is CSATGTGTYEQYF. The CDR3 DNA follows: TGCAGTGCTACCGGGACAGGCACCTACGAGCAGTACTTC.

CDR3 sequence (DNA): TGTGCCACCAGCCATCCGAAAAGCTCCTACAATGAGCAGTTCTTC. This gives the protein CATSHPKSSYNEQFF. The rearrangement joins TRBV24-1 to TRBJ2-1; no definite D call. Looked up from germline, CDR1 is KGHDR and CDR2 is SFDVKD. With 7 bases removed from V and 0 bases from J, the gap between germline ends came to 12 bases. The CDR3 is made up of 15 amino acids.